A selection of T cell receptor beta chains follows, all from one sample in a study of radiotherapy plus CTLA-4 blockade in lung cancer. TCRdb's copy holds only in-frame clones and misses some; the assay was immunoSEQ multiplex PCR. The profile shows about 60,000 clones, 70% to 80% of them singletons. Sequences were derived from peripheral blood, sampled from a patient treated with radiotherapy plus ipilimumab. All receptors derive from a human donor with non-small cell lung cancer whose response to radiotherapy plus ipilimumab could not be evaluated. CDR3s include the opening cysteine and the closing phenylalanine or tryptophan. A D gene is named only where the DNA matches it firmly. The listing skips clone size in some rows; elsewhere it reads once, few, many or a size class.

cdr3_aa cdr3_nt d_call j_call clone_size v_call
CASSLPGQGVGGEQFF TGTGCCAGCAGCTTACCAGGACAGGGGGTGGGCGGTGAGCAGTTCTTC TRBD1 TRBJ2-1 . TRBV7-8
CASSRDTDLGEKLFF TGCGCCAGCAGCCGAGATACAGATTTGGGTGAAAAACTGTTTTTT . TRBJ1-4 . TRBV4-1
CATDSGTSSYEQYF TGTGCCACCGATTCCGGGACATCCTCCTACGAGCAGTACTTC . TRBJ2-7 . TRBV6-1
CASSRRDTNTEAFF TGTGCCAGTAGCAGACGGGACACTAACACTGAAGCTTTCTTT . TRBJ1-1 . TRBV19
CATERSYEQYF TGTGCCACCGAACGTAGCTACGAGCAGTACTTC . TRBJ2-7 medium-sized TRBV6-1
CASSFGENTEAFF TGTGCCAGCAGCTTCGGGGAGAACACTGAAGCTTTCTTT . TRBJ1-1 few TRBV7-3
CASSSGQGAWEQYF TGTGCCAGCAGTTCAGGACAGGGGGCGTGGGAGCAGTACTTC TRBD1 TRBJ2-7 few TRBV6-5
CASSLVVAGVNTGELFF TGCGCCAGCAGCTTGGTGGTAGCGGGGGTAAACACCGGGGAGCTGTTTTTT TRBD2 TRBJ2-2 . TRBV5-1
CASSPGTGLNSYEQYF TGTGCCAGCTCACCAGGGACCGGACTAAACTCCTACGAGCAGTACTTC . TRBJ2-7 . TRBV18
CASSQDKGEGTYNSPLHF TGCGCCAGCAGCCAAGATAAGGGGGAAGGGACCTATAATTCACCCCTCCACTTT . TRBJ1-6 . TRBV4-1
CASSALAGASNEQFF TGTGCCAGCAGTGCGCTAGCGGGAGCCAGTAATGAGCAGTTCTTC TRBD2 TRBJ2-1 . TRBV2
CASSLDRGNEQFF TGTGCCAGCAGCCTTGACAGGGGCAATGAGCAGTTCTTC TRBD1 TRBJ2-1 . TRBV2
CASGLRQGVSGNTIYF TGTGCTAGTGGTTTGAGACAGGGAGTCTCTGGAAACACCATATATTTT TRBD1 TRBJ1-3 once TRBV12-5
CASSPYSMNTGELFF TGCGCCAGCAGCCCCTACTCTATGAACACCGGGGAGCTGTTTTTT . TRBJ2-2 . TRBV5-1
CARSQKQGGNPEAFF TGTGCCAGAAGCCAAAAACAGGGGGGGAACCCTGAAGCTTTCTTT TRBD1 TRBJ1-1 few TRBV5-3
CASSYRGVALGEAFF TGTGCCAGCAGTTACCGTGGAGTTGCGCTCGGTGAAGCTTTCTTT . TRBJ1-1 . TRBV6-5
CASSPQLAASYEQYF TGCGCCAGCAGCCCCCAACTAGCGGCCTCCTACGAGCAGTACTTC TRBD2 TRBJ2-7 . TRBV4-1
CASSQGQGAEAFF TGTGCCAGCAGCCAGGGGCAGGGGGCTGAAGCTTTCTTT TRBD1 TRBJ1-1 . TRBV7-6
CASSVGEGVVLYEQYF TGTGCCAGCAGCGTAGGTGAAGGGGTGGTTCTCTACGAGCAGTACTTC . TRBJ2-7 . TRBV9
CASSMSGGVEAFF TGTGCCAGCAGCATGAGTGGGGGGGTTGAAGCTTTCTTT . TRBJ1-1 . TRBV7-6
CASSPVGGGLYIQYF TGTGCCAGCAGCCCAGTGGGCGGGGGGCTTTACATTCAGTACTTC TRBD2 TRBJ2-4 once TRBV5-8
CASSLGGEGGETQYF TGTGCCAGCAGCCTCGGGGGGGAGGGAGGGGAGACCCAGTACTTC TRBD2 TRBJ2-5 . TRBV28
CASSAPWTSGNTGELFF TGTGCCAGCAGCGCCCCCTGGACTAGCGGGAACACCGGGGAGCTGTTTTTT TRBD2 TRBJ2-2 . TRBV9
CASSEFQGPGQPQHF TGTGCCAGCAGTGAATTCCAGGGGCCGGGACAGCCCCAGCATTTT . TRBJ1-5 few TRBV6-1
CASSRTGQGSSPLHF TGTGCCAGCAGCCGGACGGGACAGGGAAGTTCACCCCTCCACTTT TRBD1 TRBJ1-6 few TRBV7-3
CASSYAPGNTGELFF TGTGCCAGCAGTTACGCCCCGGGGAACACCGGGGAGCTGTTTTTT . TRBJ2-2 . TRBV6-6
CASSFDSQETQYF TGTGCCAGCAGCTTCGACAGCCAAGAGACCCAGTACTTC . TRBJ2-5 . TRBV7-2
CASTADRRPNYGYTF TGTGCCAGCACCGCGGACAGACGTCCGAACTATGGCTACACCTTC . TRBJ1-2 few TRBV6-6
CASSQGGGAGAEAFF TGTGCCAGCAGCCAAGGGGGGGGAGCAGGCGCTGAAGCTTTCTTT . TRBJ1-1 once TRBV4-2
CSVDRGRTEAFF TGCAGCGTTGATCGGGGGAGGACTGAAGCTTTCTTT . TRBJ1-1 . TRBV29-1
CSVEQGIDYGYTF TGCAGCGTTGAACAGGGTATTGACTATGGCTACACCTTC . TRBJ1-2 once TRBV29-1
CAISDRINYEQYF TGTGCCATCAGTGACAGGATTAACTACGAGCAGTACTTC . TRBJ2-7 few TRBV10-3
CTSSRKYRSNYEQYF TGCACCAGCAGCCGAAAGTATCGGAGTAACTACGAGCAGTACTTC . TRBJ2-7 few TRBV1
CASSQVSGGLEKLFF TGCGCCAGCAGCCAAGTTTCGGGGGGTCTTGAAAAACTGTTTTTT . TRBJ1-4 . TRBV4-1
CAWSGPQRLYTF TGTGCCTGGAGTGGGCCTCAGCGGCTTTACACCTTC . TRBJ1-2 . TRBV30
CSASGPSSYEQYF TGCAGCGCAAGCGGTCCGAGCTCCTACGAGCAGTACTTC . TRBJ2-7 . TRBV29-1
CASSPRGLAGQETQYF TGTGCCAGCAGCCCCCGGGGACTAGCGGGACAAGAGACCCAGTACTTC TRBD2 TRBJ2-5 once TRBV9
CACRDSFSYEQYF TGTGCCTGCCGGGACAGCTTCTCCTACGAGCAGTACTTC TRBD1 TRBJ2-7 . TRBV7-9
CASSLGQYTEAFF TGTGCCAGCAGCCTGGGACAGTACACTGAAGCTTTCTTT TRBD1 TRBJ1-1 many TRBV6-5
CASRSRDRGYGYTF TGTGCCAGCAGGAGCCGGGACAGGGGCTATGGCTACACCTTC TRBD1 TRBJ1-2 . TRBV7-9
CASSQRERGQTEAFF TGCGCCAGCAGCCAGAGAGAAAGGGGGCAAACTGAAGCTTTCTTT TRBD1 TRBJ1-1 . TRBV4-1